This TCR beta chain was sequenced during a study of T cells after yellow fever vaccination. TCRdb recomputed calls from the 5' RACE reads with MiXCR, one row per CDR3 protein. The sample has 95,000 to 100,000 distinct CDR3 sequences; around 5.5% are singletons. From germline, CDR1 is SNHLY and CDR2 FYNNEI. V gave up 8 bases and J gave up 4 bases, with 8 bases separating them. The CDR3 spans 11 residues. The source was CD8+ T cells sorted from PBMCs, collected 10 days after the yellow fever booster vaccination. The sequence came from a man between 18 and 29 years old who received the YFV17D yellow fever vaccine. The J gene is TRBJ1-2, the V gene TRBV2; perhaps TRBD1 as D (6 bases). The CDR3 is CASLQGYGYTF. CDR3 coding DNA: TGTGCCAGCCTACAGGGCTATGGCTACACCTTC.